The source of this T cell receptor beta chain is a study of blood T cells in healthy people across ages. The use of a sample-barcoded 5' primer and a J-beta primer mix characterized a second PCR of about 7 to 12 cycles. TCRdb fed the 5' RACE reads into MiXCR, producing one record per CDR3 protein. The table includes about 1.4 million distinct CDR3 sequences, roughly 64% detected once. For this clonotype: One junction end does not reproduce the germline sequence, and a read error may be involved.

The extraction recovered at least 5 micrograms of total RNA per sample. This CDR3 region has 15 residues. Germline-derived CDR1 and CDR2 are SGHRS and YFSETQ. The TCR sequence derives from a young man in good health. J is TRBJ2-1 and V is TRBV5-1, with 10 bases fitting TRBD2. Input material: blood. CDR3 region: CASSFSGGTYNEPFF. In DNA, the CDR3 is TGCGCCAGCAGCTTTAGCGGGGGGACCTACAATGAGCCGTTCTTC.